This TCR beta chain was captured in a study of blood T cell repertoires in COVID-19. On the study more broadly: From the United States, Italy and Spain came samples of acute and convalescent COVID-19. Sources were T cells, B-cell-depleted T cells, or PBMCs; the material itself was cDNA or gDNA.

There are 15 residues in the CDR3. Trimming stripped 4 bases from V and 2 bases from J, with 13 bases between. Germline CDR1 reads LNHDA; CDR2 reads SQIVND (reference sequence). Under the authors' procedure: Amplification from reference gene primers served as the basis for estimated nucleated cell counts. Assay used: immunoSEQ multiplex PCR; TCRdb lists only in-frame clones, some missing. From that table come the V and J calls and clone size; the DNA was used to work out D and trimming. This table has roughly 300,000 clones, about 80% appearing once. This rearrangement joins TRBV19 to TRBJ2-3, with D unresolved. The specimen sequenced was peripheral blood. This receptor was taken from a woman aged 45-65 years who had recovered from COVID-19. As DNA, the CDR3 is TGTGCCAGTAGTAGGCTCTCTGCCCCCACAGATACGCAGTATTTT. Translated, it gives CASSRLSAPTDTQYF.